One and the same sample provided the 10 T cell receptor beta chains below, sequenced in a study of response to subunit inactivated influenza vaccine. TCRdb independently ran MiXCR on the RT-PCR reads; one entry per CDR3 protein. The sample holds about 800,000 distinct CDR3 sequences, less than 25% seen once. The material was PBMCs from blood, obtained less than 6 days after vaccination. The receptors were sampled from a man aged 50-59 years who received an inactivated influenza vaccine.

This clonotype showed up just a few times. The chain uses TRBV7-3 and TRBJ2-2; 8 nucleotides agree with TRBD2. Looked up from germline, CDR1 is SGHTA and CDR2 is FQGTGA. J was trimmed by 4 bases and V by 5 bases; bases with no gene match: 9. The CDR3 consists of 16 residues. The DNA for the CDR3 is TGTGCCAGCAGCCGGGGAGGTGCGGGAGGCACCGGGGAGCTGTTTTTT. As protein: CASSRGGAGGTGELFF. Together with reference TRBV7-3 and TRBJ2-2, the CDR3 gives the full variable domain: GAGVSQTPSNKVTEKGKYVELRCDPISGHTALYWYRQSLGQGPEFLIYFQGTGAADDSGLPNDRFFAVRPEGSVSTLKIQRTERGDSAVYLCASSRGGAGGTGELFFGEGSRLTVL.

This clonotype has more than one count but fewer than ten. The V gene is TRBV20-1, the J gene TRBJ2-1; the match to TRBD2 covers 11 bases. The CDR3 runs to 16 residues. V shed 2 bases, J shed 4 bases, and the junction held 7 bases outside the gene matches. Germline V gene sequence: CDR1 DFQATT, CDR2 SNEGSKA (reference sequence). Here the CDR3 reads CSARSGLAARYNEQFF. CDR3 in DNA: TGCAGTGCTAGATCGGGACTAGCGGCCCGATACAATGAGCAGTTCTTC.

This clonotype was detected only a few times. The CDR3 region has the DNA TGTGCCAGCAGCTTATGGTCCGAAAATGAGCAGTTCTTC. Its protein is CASSLWSENEQFF. V is TRBV7-3 and J is TRBJ2-1, with D hard to call. The V end lost 2 bases, the J end lost 7 bases, and 9 bases lay between the germline ends. The germline V gene encodes CDR1 SGHTA and CDR2 FQGTGA. The CDR3 is 13 residues long.

The chain couples TRBV7-8 to TRBJ2-5; 7 bases line up with TRBD1. This CDR3 contains 17 residues. CDR1 SGHVS and CDR2 FQNEAQ come from the germline V gene. Germline trimming cut 5 bases from V and 3 bases from J; bases unmatched to any gene: 15. The CDR3: CASSPGVRGREEETQYF. CDR3 nucleotides: TGTGCCAGCAGCCCCGGCGTGAGGGGGCGAGAGGAAGAGACCCAGTACTTC.

This clonotype appeared a few times. The chain links TRBV12-3 or TRBV12-4 to TRBJ2-1; D perhaps matches TRBD2 (6 bases). Trimming removed 4 bases at V and 9 bases at J, with 10 bases between. CDR3 size: 12 residues. CDR3 loop: CASSSEGSEQFF. DNA of the CDR3: TGTGCCAGCAGTTCGGAGGGGAGTGAGCAGTTCTTC.

The chain recombines TRBV18 with TRBJ2-6; D is undetermined. V lost 1 base to trimming and J lost 0 bases, with 16 bases between them. In germline, CDR1 is KGHSH, CDR2 LQKENI. This CDR3 contains 19 residues. Here the CDR3 DNA reads TGTGCCAGCTCACCACTATCTGCGGCGGCCCGCTCTGGGGCCAACGTCCTGACTTTC. Amino acid sequence: CASSPLSAAARSGANVLTF.

The chain carries TRBV12-3 or TRBV12-4 and TRBJ1-2; TRBD1 is a possible D gene (5 bases). The V end was cut by 11 bases, the J end by 8 bases, with 27 bases between. The CDR3 sequence is 15 residues long. CDR3 nucleotides: TGTGCCCCCACCCCAGCCATGGACACGGAGGGAGGCTACACCTTC. It translates to CAPTPAMDTEGGYTF.

The V call is TRBV18, the J call TRBJ1-1; D unresolved. Germline V gives CDR1 KGHSH, CDR2 LQKENI. The CDR3 spans 13 residues. V was cut by 4 bases and J by 8 bases, with 14 bases left in between. In DNA, the CDR3 is TGTGCCAGCTCACGAACGCAGGATCACGAAGCTTTCTTT. It codes for CASSRTQDHEAFF. The full variable domain, with the rest looked up from reference TRBV18 and TRBJ1-1, is NAGVMQNPRHLVRRRGQEARLRCSPMKGHSHVYWYRQLPEEGLKFMVYLQKENIIDESGMPKERFSAEFPKEGPSILRIQQVVRGDSAAYFCASSRTQDHEAFFGQGTRLTVV.

The chain couples TRBV12-3 or TRBV12-4 to TRBJ1-4; perhaps TRBD1 as D (6 bases). This CDR3 region has 13 residues. V was trimmed by 3 bases and J by 14 bases, leaving 16 bases between them. The CDR3 loop is CASSFHRVRELFF. In DNA form, the CDR3 reads TGTGCCAGCAGTTTCCACAGGGTGCGAGAGCTGTTTTTT.

The V and J genes are TRBV12-3 or TRBV12-4 and TRBJ2-3; possible D gene TRBD2, 7 bases. V was shortened by 3 bases and J by 4 bases, with 23 bases between the two germline ends. The CDR3 runs to 18 residues. Here the CDR3 DNA reads TGTGCCAGCAGTTTCTCTTGGGGGGGGGGCGAAGGCCCAGATACGCAGTATTTT. Protein: CASSFSWGGGEGPDTQYF.